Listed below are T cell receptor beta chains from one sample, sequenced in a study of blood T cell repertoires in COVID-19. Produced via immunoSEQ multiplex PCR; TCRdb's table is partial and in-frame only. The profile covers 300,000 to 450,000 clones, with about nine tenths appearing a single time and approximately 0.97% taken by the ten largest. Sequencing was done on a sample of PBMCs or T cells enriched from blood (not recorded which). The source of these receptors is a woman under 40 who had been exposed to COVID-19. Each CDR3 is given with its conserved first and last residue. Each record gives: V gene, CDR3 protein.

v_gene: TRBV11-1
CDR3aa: CASSLWGDQPQHF

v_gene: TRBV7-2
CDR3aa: CASSALAASYNEQFF

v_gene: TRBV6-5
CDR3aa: CASKRQGDSNQPQHF

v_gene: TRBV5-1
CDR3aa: CASSWAGDGDTQYF

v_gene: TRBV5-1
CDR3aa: CASSLGAQADSGNTIYF

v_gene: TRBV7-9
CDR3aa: CASSLARQDRAGNTIYF

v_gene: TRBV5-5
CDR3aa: CASSLQGGYNEQFF

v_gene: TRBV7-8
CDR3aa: CASSSWETHNEQFF

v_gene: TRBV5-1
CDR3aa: CASRHTGGVPDTQYF

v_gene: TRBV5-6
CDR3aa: CASSSLEVNTEAFF

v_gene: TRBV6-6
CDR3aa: CASSPLGGANTEAFF

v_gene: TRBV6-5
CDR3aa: CASRTGGMRNSPLHF

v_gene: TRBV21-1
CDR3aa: CASSKGGPSGRGETQYF

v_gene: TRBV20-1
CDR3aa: CSASTGGAVEQFF

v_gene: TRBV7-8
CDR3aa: CASSRRTSGSMGPDTQYF

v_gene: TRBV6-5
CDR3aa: CASSPSGVRSYGYTF

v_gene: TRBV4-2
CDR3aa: CASSTTGQGLNEKLFF

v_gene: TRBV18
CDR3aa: CASSPFPDSQETQYF

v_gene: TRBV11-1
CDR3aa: CASRLRGSGETQYF

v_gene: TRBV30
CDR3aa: CAWSVGTSVLQETQYF

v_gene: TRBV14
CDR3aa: CASSPLTGTGNTEAFF

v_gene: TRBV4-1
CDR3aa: CASSQEEQFNSPLHF

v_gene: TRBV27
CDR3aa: CASSWGQGATEAFF

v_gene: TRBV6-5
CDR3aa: CASSFNRGLNTEAFF

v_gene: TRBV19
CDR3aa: CASSPARGKGDQQPQHF

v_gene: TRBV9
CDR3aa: CASSARADLSYEQYF

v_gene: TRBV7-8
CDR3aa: CASSPSTGFGNTIYF

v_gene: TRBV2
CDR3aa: CASKEDTYEQYF

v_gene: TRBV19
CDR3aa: CASSIDWTGRDTQYF

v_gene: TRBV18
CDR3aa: CASSPDRASYEQYF

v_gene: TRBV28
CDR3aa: CASSFPTVGNTIYF

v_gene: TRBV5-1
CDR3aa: CASSDGTGVFTGEAFF

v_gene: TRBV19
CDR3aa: CASSIAPSYEQYF

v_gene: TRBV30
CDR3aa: CAWTRDTVSYEQYF

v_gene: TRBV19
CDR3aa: CASSNILQGPQHF

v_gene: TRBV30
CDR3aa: CAWSLGTHSNQPQHF

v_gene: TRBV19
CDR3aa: CASSIAGSSDEQYF

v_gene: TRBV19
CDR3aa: CASSISGAVEQFF

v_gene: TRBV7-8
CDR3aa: CASSLGRGVGNEQFF

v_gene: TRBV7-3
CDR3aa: CASSLSGGVGDTQYF

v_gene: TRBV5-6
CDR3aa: CASSKGQPSYGYTF

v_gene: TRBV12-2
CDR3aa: CASRLADQPNPDRDNQPQHF

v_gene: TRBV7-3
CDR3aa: CASSPLNTGELFF

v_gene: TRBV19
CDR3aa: CASSGGLNTEAFF

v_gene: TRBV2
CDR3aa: CASTAPEGPGYTF

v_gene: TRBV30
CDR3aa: CAWSVRWASGTYEQYF

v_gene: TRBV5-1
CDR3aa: CASSWDSGDTQYF

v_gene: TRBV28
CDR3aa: CASSLRGTEAFF

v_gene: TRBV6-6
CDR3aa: CASSYAGQSTEAFF

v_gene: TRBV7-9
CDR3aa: CASSLEAGGPAGELFF

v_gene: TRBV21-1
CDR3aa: CASSARDRHSHSSSSTLEDGYTF

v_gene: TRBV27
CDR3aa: CASSARGDTQYF

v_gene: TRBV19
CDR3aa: CASSSGGLAGTISYEQYF

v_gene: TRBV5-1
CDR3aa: CASTLTGDYGYTF

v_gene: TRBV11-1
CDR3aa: CASSLASDTIYF

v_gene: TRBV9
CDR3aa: CASSPTDTGELFF

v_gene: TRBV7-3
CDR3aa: CASSPAPTGGGRYEQFF